The 17 T cell receptor beta chains in this list originate from one sample, sequenced in a study of CD8+ T cells in alopecia areata. Following extraction, RNA underwent reverse transcription to cDNA, which served as the sequencing template. The method was immunoSEQ multiplex PCR; TCRdb's version includes in-frame clones alone and lacks a portion of them. Among 150,000 to 200,000 clones listed, about three fifths were seen once. Treatment specified: oral pan-JAK inhibitor, 5-10 mg twice daily. This specimen consisted of CD4+ T cells sorted from blood, obtained around week 50, from a patient treated with tofacitinib. The receptors derive from a human donor with alopecia areata.

The chain employs TRBV7-2 and TRBJ1-5, with a weak D call TRBD1 (5 bases). This CDR3 contains 13 residues. Germline V lookup: CDR1 SGHTA, CDR2 FQGNSA. With 7 bases removed from V and 5 bases from J, the gap between germline ends came to 12 bases. Here the CDR3 reads CASTTWGDQPQHF. DNA of the CDR3: TGTGCCAGCACCACTTGGGGGGATCAGCCCCAGCATTTT.

This chain links TRBV7-8 with TRBJ1-2; D not certain. The CDR3 has 12 residues. V gave up 0 bases and J gave up 7 bases, with 6 bases separating them. Germline CDR1 and CDR2: SGHVS and FQNEAQ. The DNA of the CDR3 is TGTGCCAGCAGCTTAGCTCCCGGTGGCTACACCTTC. Translating it yields CASSLAPGGYTF. Filled out from reference TRBV7-8 and TRBJ1-2, the complete variable domain reads GAGVSQSPRYKVAKRGQDVALRCDPISGHVSLFWYQQALGQGPEFLTYFQNEAQLDKSGLPSDRFFAERPEGSVSTLKIQRTQQEDSAVYLCASSLAPGGYTFGSGTRLTVV.

V and J are TRBV5-1 and TRBJ2-7; D possibly corresponds to TRBD1 (5 bases). Between the trimmed V and J ends, which lost 0 bases and 0 bases, there was a span of 7 bases. The CDR3 spans 14 residues. Per the germline V gene, CDR1 is SGHRS and CDR2 is YFSETQ. CDR3 region: CASSLEGLSYEQYF. The CDR3 region has the DNA TGCGCCAGCAGCTTGGAGGGGCTCTCCTACGAGCAGTACTTC.

The gene calls are TRBV6-5 and TRBJ1-2, with a tentative D call TRBD1 (6 bases). This CDR3 contains 13 residues. V was trimmed by 8 bases and J by 4 bases, leaving 14 bases between them. Germline V lookup: CDR1 MNHEY, CDR2 SVGAGI. In nucleotides, the CDR3 is TGTGCCAGCCAAAAAAAGGGGGGCTATGGCTACACCTTC. This encodes CASQKKGGYGYTF.

The chain employs TRBV4-3 and TRBJ2-2, with a possible D match to TRBD2 (6 bases). Germline loops: CDR1 LGHNA, CDR2 YSLEER. The CDR3 spans 15 residues. Trimming shortened V by 1 base and J by 6 bases, and 12 bases separated the two germline ends. CDR3 in DNA: TGCGCCAGCAGCCAAGGGCTGGGGGGACCCGGGGAGCTGTTTTTT. Translated: CASSQGLGGPGELFF.

V gene TRBV19 combines with J gene TRBJ1-2; D is uncertain. The germline V gene encodes CDR1 LNHDA and CDR2 SQIVND (reference sequence). The CDR3 totals 13 residues. The V and J ends lost 7 bases and 4 bases respectively, with 13 bases between them. Written as DNA, the CDR3 is TGTGCCAGTACCCCCGGCCGGATCTATGGCTACACCTTC. Amino acid sequence: CASTPGRIYGYTF.

The gene calls are TRBV27 and TRBJ2-7; 10 nucleotides align to TRBD2. This CDR3 contains 15 residues. Germline lookup yields CDR1 MNHEY and CDR2 SMNVEV (reference sequence). V lost 6 bases to trimming and J lost 2 bases; unmatched junction nucleotides: 7. CDR3 region: CASRIRLAGTYEQYF. CDR3 nucleotide sequence: TGTGCCAGCAGAATCCGACTAGCGGGTACCTACGAGCAGTACTTC.

The V and J genes are TRBV4-3 and TRBJ2-3; D is uncertain. This CDR3 is built from 14 residues. V lost 1 base to trimming and J lost 3 bases, with 8 bases between them. Germline V gene lookup returns CDR1 LGHNA and CDR2 YSLEER. CDR3 nucleotide sequence: TGCGCCAGCAGCCAAGGAGGTTGGACAGATACGCAGTATTTT. Translation: CASSQGGWTDTQYF.

The V call is TRBV9, the J call TRBJ2-6; D possibly corresponds to TRBD1 (5 bases). Germline CDR1 is SGDLS and CDR2 is YYNGEE. Trimming stripped 4 bases from V and 3 bases from J, with 11 bases between. CDR3 length equals 15 residues. The CDR3 DNA sequence: TGTGCCAGCAGCAGGGCGGACAATGGGGCCAACGTCCTGACTTTC. This translates into CASSRADNGANVLTF.

The V gene is TRBV7-2, the J gene TRBJ2-6; no clear D gene. V was cut by 5 bases and J by 3 bases, with 11 bases left in between. The CDR3 extends over 15 amino acids. Per the germline V gene, CDR1 is SGHTA and CDR2 is FQGNSA. For the CDR3, the DNA is TGTGCCAGCAGCCCCCGGGCTGGTGGGGCCAACGTCCTGACTTTC. This gives the protein CASSPRAGGANVLTF.

Here the CDR3 reads CASSTLAGAPDTQYF. Written as DNA, the CDR3 is TGCGCCAGCAGCACACTAGCGGGGGCCCCAGATACGCAGTATTTT. The chain uses TRBV5-1 and TRBJ2-3, with 11 positions matching TRBD2. Trimming at V came to 4 bases and at J to 4 bases, leaving 5 bases not matched to a gene. Germline CDR1 is SGHRS and CDR2 is YFSETQ. The CDR3 sequence is 15 residues long.

The chain recombines TRBV10-3 with TRBJ2-6; D is ambiguous. Deletions cut 7 bases from V and 4 bases from J, with 8 bases between. The length of the CDR3 is 13 residues. The V gene's germline CDR1 is ENHRY and CDR2 SYGVKD. The CDR3 region has the DNA TGTGCCATCACCCGGCCCGGGGCCAACGTCCTGACTTTC. It encodes CAITRPGANVLTF.

V usage is TRBV6-6 and J usage is TRBJ1-1, with D uncertain. The CDR3 runs to 13 residues. Trimming left V 2 bases short and J 2 bases short, with 6 bases between. CDR1 is MNHNY and CDR2 is SVGAGI in the germline V gene (reference sequence). This chain's CDR3 is CASSYLGNTEAFF. The CDR3 DNA sequence: TGTGCCAGCAGTTACCTCGGAAACACTGAAGCTTTCTTT.

The chain links TRBV29-1 to TRBJ2-5; a weak D match, TRBD2 (5 bases). From germline, CDR1 is SQVTM and CDR2 ANQGSEA. This CDR3 is 13 amino acids long. Trimming shortened V by 4 bases and J by 0 bases, and 9 bases separated the two germline ends. The CDR3 reads CSVAGMYQETQYF. CDR3 DNA: TGCAGCGTTGCGGGGATGTACCAAGAGACCCAGTACTTC.

V gene TRBV29-1 combines with J gene TRBJ2-7; a weak D match, TRBD2 (6 bases). V gave up 1 base and J gave up 2 bases, with 18 bases separating them. Per the germline V gene, CDR1 is SQVTM and CDR2 is ANQGSEA. The CDR3 runs 16 residues. CDR3: CSVEGGLGGSPYEQYF. CDR3 sequence (DNA): TGCAGCGTTGAAGGAGGTCTCGGGGGATCTCCCTACGAGCAGTACTTC.

The J gene is TRBJ1-4, the V gene TRBV6-1; possible D gene TRBD1, 6 bases. From germline, CDR1 is MNHNS and CDR2 SASEGT. CDR3 length: 17 residues. V was clipped by 4 bases and J by 6 bases, with 21 bases between them. The CDR3: CASSASPTTGSDEKLFF. The CDR3 nucleotides are TGTGCCAGCAGTGCCTCCCCGACCACAGGGTCTGATGAAAAACTGTTTTTT.

This clone was detected ten times or more. J is TRBJ1-2 and V is TRBV6-6, with a weak D call TRBD1 (5 bases). V gave up 4 bases and J gave up 0 bases, with 6 bases separating them. CDR1 is MNHNY and CDR2 is SVGAGI in the germline V gene (reference sequence). There are 13 residues in the CDR3. The CDR3 here is CASSSTANYGYTF. CDR3 nucleotide sequence: TGTGCCAGCAGTTCGACAGCTAACTATGGCTACACCTTC.